This record looks at one T cell receptor beta chain sequence and its context. This sample was included in a study of blood T cell repertoires in COVID-19. Study-level information: Spain, Italy and the United States supplied samples that represented acute and convalescent COVID-19. PBMCs, B-cell-depleted T cells, or T cells provided the cDNA or gDNA that made up the material.

The germline gives CDR1 SGHRS, CDR2 YFSETQ. V was pared by 4 bases and J by 3 bases, with 16 bases between. This CDR3 has 15 amino acids. In the authors' workflow: It was from reference gene primer amplification that nucleated cell counts were estimated. Some clones are missing from TCRdb's copy, which holds only in-frame ones; the method was immunoSEQ multiplex PCR. D and trimming were read from the DNA, whereas the V and J calls and clone size are those reported in that table. The sample has over 45,000 clones, around 80% seen once. This TCR came from a woman older than 75 with acute or convalescent COVID-19. This chain joins TRBV5-1 and TRBJ2-5; a weak D match, TRBD2 (6 bases). Sequenced: peripheral blood. The CDR3 reads CASSRGTVREETQYF. CDR3 DNA: TGCGCCAGCAGCCGGGGGACGGTCAGAGAAGAGACCCAGTACTTC.